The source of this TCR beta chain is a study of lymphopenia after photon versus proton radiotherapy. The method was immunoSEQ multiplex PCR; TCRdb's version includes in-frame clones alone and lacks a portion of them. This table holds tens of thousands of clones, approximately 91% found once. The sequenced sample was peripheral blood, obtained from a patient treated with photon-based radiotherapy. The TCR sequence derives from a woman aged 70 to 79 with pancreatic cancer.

CDR3 amino acids: CASSLSGWRNTQYF. CDR3 sequence (DNA): TGTGCCAGCAGTTTATCTGGCTGGAGAAATACGCAGTATTTT. This rearrangement joins TRBV28 to TRBJ2-3; no definite D call. Trimming shortened V by 1 base and J by 7 bases, and 12 bases separated the two germline ends. The CDR3 spans 14 residues. From germline, CDR1 is MDHEN and CDR2 SYDVKM.